One and the same sample provided the 6 T cell receptor beta chains below, sequenced in a study of blood T cell repertoires in COVID-19. TCRdb's table, derived via immunoSEQ multiplex PCR, lists solely in-frame clones and lacks some. The sample contains 350,000 to 450,000 clones, over 75% of which appear only once. The material sequenced was PBMCs or T cells enriched from blood (not recorded which). These receptors came from a man aged 35 to 55 in a cohort exposed to, infected with or recovered from COVID-19 (not recorded which).

The V gene is TRBV7-9, the J gene TRBJ1-1; 8 positions match TRBD1. This CDR3 has 15 residues. Trimming cost V 5 bases and J 10 bases; bases outside gene matches: 15. Germline V gives CDR1 SEHNR, CDR2 FQNEAQ (reference sequence). The CDR3, as DNA: TGTGCCAGCAGCCAGGAGGACAGGGAGAGGTTTAGAGCTTTCTTT. Translation: CASSQEDRERFRAFF.

This sequence joins TRBV28 and TRBJ1-2, with 8 bases that match TRBD1. This CDR3 has 14 amino acids. V lost 5 bases and J lost 6; bases outside the gene matches: 8. In germline, CDR1 is MDHEN, CDR2 SYDVKM. CDR3 sequence: CASSSSGTGDGYTF. In nucleotides, the CDR3 is TGTGCCAGCAGTAGCTCGGGGACAGGAGATGGCTACACCTTC.

V gene TRBV10-3 combines with J gene TRBJ2-7; 10 nucleotides match TRBD1. V lost 11 bases and J lost 2; bases outside the gene matches: 9. Germline V gene data show CDR1 as ENHRY and CDR2 as SYGVKD. CDR3 length: 14 residues. The CDR3 DNA follows: TGTGCCTCAATTCCGGGACAGGGGCCCTACGAGCAGTACTTC. Its protein product is CASIPGQGPYEQYF.

This sequence joins TRBV5-1 and TRBJ2-1; D is ambiguous. Deletions cut 0 bases from V and 5 bases from J, with 12 bases between. The germline CDR1 and CDR2 sequences are SGHRS and YFSETQ. CDR3 size: 15 residues. The CDR3 reads CASSLVVAGNNEQFF. CDR3 coding DNA: TGCGCCAGCAGCTTGGTTGTCGCAGGTAACAATGAGCAGTTCTTC.

The chain uses TRBV5-4 and TRBJ2-2, with 8 positions matching TRBD2. V lost 6 bases, J lost 1 base, and 2 bases stayed unmatched. This CDR3 is 14 amino acids long. Germline V gene sequence: CDR1 SGHNT, CDR2 YYREEE (reference sequence). CDR3 loop: CASMGLENTGELFF. Written as DNA, the CDR3 is TGTGCCAGCATGGGACTAGAGAACACCGGGGAGCTGTTTTTT.

The chain uses TRBV4-2 and TRBJ2-7, with a weak D call TRBD2 (5 bases). Trimming cost V 1 base and J 0 bases, with 16 bases left between them. Germline loops: CDR1 LGHNA, CDR2 YNFKEQ. CDR3 size: 17 residues. The CDR3 spells CASSQVLASKSSYEQYF. Written as DNA, the CDR3 is TGTGCCAGCAGCCAAGTTCTAGCTTCTAAAAGCTCCTACGAGCAGTACTTC.